These 28 T cell receptor beta chains originate from one sample sequenced in a study of shared clonotypes between healthy human individuals. Assay used: immunoSEQ multiplex PCR; TCRdb lists only in-frame clones, some missing. Of 1.5 million to 2.5 million clones in the sample, roughly 95% were seen once. Naive CD8 populations comprised CD45RO-negative cells positively selected for CCR7, excluding terminally differentiated effector memory CD45RA+ cells. The sequencing sample was made of naive CD8+ T cells sorted from blood. These receptor sequences come from a man between 18 and 35 years old in good health.

Comments on this clone: Different DNA sequences within this sample yield the same CDR3. The chain carries TRBV25-1 and TRBJ1-2; D not resolved. The CDR3 length is 13 residues. The V end lost 1 base, the J end lost 3 bases, and 6 bases lay between the germline ends. From germline, CDR1 is MGHDK and CDR2 SYGVNS. CDR3 loop: CASSEFGDYGYTF. The CDR3 region has the DNA TGTGCCAGCAGTGAATTCGGTGACTATGGCTACACCTTC.

This chain links TRBV7-2 with TRBJ2-1, with 7 bases matching TRBD2. V shed 5 bases, J shed 2 bases, and the junction held 6 bases outside the gene matches. The CDR3 covers 15 residues. Germline V gene data show CDR1 as SGHTA and CDR2 as FQGNSA. Here the CDR3 reads CASSRGSGTYNEQFF. CDR3 coding DNA: TGTGCCAGCAGCCGCGGGAGTGGAACCTACAATGAGCAGTTCTTC.

Written as DNA, the CDR3 is TGTGCCAGTAGTATAAGCGTAGGGGGCTTCTACGAGCAGTACTTC. Its protein is CASSISVGGFYEQYF. This chain joins TRBV19 and TRBJ2-7; 7 bases are shared with TRBD1. This CDR3 has 15 residues. V lost 2 bases, J lost 3 bases, and 7 bases stayed unmatched. CDR1 and CDR2 from the germline V gene are LNHDA and SQIVND (reference sequence). The complete variable domain, with remaining parts taken from reference TRBV19 and TRBJ2-7, reads DGGITQSPKYLFRKEGQNVTLSCEQNLNHDAMYWYRQDPGQGLRLIYYSQIVNDFQKGDIAEGYSVSREKKESFPLTVTSAQKNPTAFYLCASSISVGGFYEQYFGPGTRLTVT.

This clone was detected once. J is TRBJ2-2 and V is TRBV13; D might be TRBD1 or TRBD2, each matching 5 bases. CDR3 size: 15 residues. Germline loops: CDR1 PRHDT, CDR2 FYEKMQ (reference sequence). V lost 1 base to trimming and J lost 2 bases, with 8 bases between them. The CDR3 region is CASSLEGTNTGELFF. As DNA, the CDR3 is TGTGCCAGCAGCTTAGAAGGGACCAACACCGGGGAGCTGTTTTTT.

The chain employs TRBV27 and TRBJ2-1; weak D call: TRBD2 (6 bases). Germline assignment: CDR1 MNHEY and CDR2 SMNVEV (reference sequence). Trimming removed 10 bases at V and 3 bases at J, with 13 bases between. The CDR3 length is 13 residues. This chain's CDR3 is CATYSGLYNEQFF. CDR3 DNA: TGTGCCACTTATAGCGGACTCTACAATGAGCAGTTCTTC.

The V and J genes are TRBV9 and TRBJ1-5; D is ambiguous. Germline CDR1 SGDLS, CDR2 YYNGEE. Deletions cut 4 bases from V and 4 bases from J, with 15 bases between. The CDR3 runs 15 residues. The CDR3 spells CASSLRGAPNQPQHF. The CDR3 DNA is TGTGCCAGCAGCCTAAGAGGTGCCCCGAATCAGCCCCAGCATTTT.

V and J are TRBV5-4 and TRBJ2-7; 7 bases align to TRBD2. The germline CDR1 and CDR2 sequences are SGHNT and YYREEE (reference sequence). The CDR3 is 14 amino acids. V dropped 4 bases and J dropped 2; count of bases not matched to a gene: 6. The CDR3 is CASSPGGAAYEQYF. Here the CDR3 DNA reads TGTGCCAGCAGCCCGGGAGGTGCGGCCTACGAGCAGTACTTC. Filled out from reference TRBV5-4 and TRBJ2-7, the complete variable domain reads ETGVTQSPTHLIKTRGQQVTLRCSSQSGHNTVSWYQQALGQGPQFIFQYYREEENGRGNFPPRFSGLQFPNYSSELNVNALELDDSALYLCASSPGGAAYEQYFGPGTRLTVT.

V and J are TRBV13 and TRBJ1-1; weak D call: TRBD1 (5 bases). The length of the CDR3 is 16 residues. Germline assignment: CDR1 PRHDT and CDR2 FYEKMQ (reference sequence). V was clipped by 0 bases and J by 1 base, with 12 bases between them. DNA of the CDR3: TGTGCCAGCAGCTTAGGCTCGGCAGGGACGAACACTGAAGCTTTCTTT. Its translation: CASSLGSAGTNTEAFF.

Only one count was recorded for this clone. The chain joins TRBV28 to TRBJ2-7; tentative D call: TRBD1 (6 bases). CDR3 size: 14 residues. Germline V gene data show CDR1 as MDHEN and CDR2 as SYDVKM. V shed 2 bases and J shed 7 bases, with 15 bases lying between them. As DNA, the CDR3 is TGTGCCAGCAGTTTACTGGGGGCTGACGGAGAGCAGTACTTC. It specifies CASSLLGADGEQYF.

The chain is built from TRBV4-1 and TRBJ1-5, with a tentative D call TRBD1 (6 bases). The CDR3 length is 14 residues. Germline CDR1 reads MGHRA; CDR2 reads YSYEKL. V lost 4 bases, J lost 7 bases, and 14 bases lay in between. The CDR3 loop is CASSLNIQGQPQHF. The CDR3 region has the DNA TGCGCCAGCAGCCTCAACATACAGGGCCAGCCCCAGCATTTT.

Regarding this clone: The sample contains more than one DNA sequence encoding this CDR3. The gene calls are TRBV6-6 and TRBJ2-7, with a possible D match to TRBD1 (6 bases). The germline gives CDR1 MNHNY, CDR2 SVGAGI (reference sequence). V was pared by 2 bases and J by 2 bases, with 10 bases between. The CDR3 sequence is 14 residues long. DNA for the CDR3: TGTGCCAGCAGTTACGCAGGGGCGACCTACGAGCAGTACTTC. Amino acids: CASSYAGATYEQYF.

The V and J genes are TRBV7-8 and TRBJ2-5; TRBD1 aligns across 8 bases. Germline CDR1 is SGHVS and CDR2 is FQNEAQ. Trimming at V came to 5 bases and at J to 5 bases, leaving 7 bases not matched to a gene. The CDR3 totals 14 residues. CDR3 in amino acids: CASSTPGGDETQYF. The CDR3 DNA sequence: TGTGCCAGCAGCACCCCAGGGGGCGACGAGACCCAGTACTTC.

Details on this clone: Other nucleotide sequences from this sample produce the same CDR3. CDR3 DNA: TGTGCCAGCAGCCCTATAGGGGGCTCCTACGAGCAGTACTTC. Translation gives CASSPIGGSYEQYF. The gene calls are TRBV27 and TRBJ2-7, with D maybe TRBD1 (6 bases). Germline lookup yields CDR1 MNHEY and CDR2 SMNVEV (reference sequence). V dropped 6 bases and J dropped 0 bases, with 12 bases sitting between them. This CDR3 is built from 14 residues.

The J gene is TRBJ2-5, the V gene TRBV6-5; TRBD1 is a possible D gene (5 bases). The CDR3 extends over 15 amino acids. Germline-derived CDR1 and CDR2 are MNHEY and SVGAGI. Between the trimmed V and J ends, which lost 2 bases and 1 base, there was a span of 11 bases. The CDR3 sequence: CASSYSGASQETQYF. As DNA, the CDR3 is TGTGCCAGCAGTTACAGTGGGGCCAGCCAAGAGACCCAGTACTTC.

The chain couples TRBV7-6 to TRBJ1-1, with D perhaps matching TRBD1 (5 bases). The germline gives CDR1 SGHVS, CDR2 FNYEAQ. The CDR3 is 14 residues long. The V and J ends lost 5 bases and 0 bases respectively, with 10 bases between them. The CDR3 DNA follows: TGTGCCAGCAGCGCCAGGGTCCTGAACACTGAAGCTTTCTTT. This gives the protein CASSARVLNTEAFF.

The gene calls are TRBV27 and TRBJ2-1; 8 bases match TRBD2. Germline-derived CDR1 and CDR2 are MNHEY and SMNVEV (reference sequence). V dropped 3 bases and J dropped 0; count of bases not matched to a gene: 13. This CDR3 is 19 amino acids long. The DNA of the CDR3 is TGTGCCAGCAGTTTCGGACTGATAGCGGGACGCAGCTCCTACAATGAGCAGTTCTTC. Its protein is CASSFGLIAGRSSYNEQFF.

V and J are TRBV4-3 and TRBJ2-1, with TRBD2 matching 7 bases. Germline CDR1 reads LGHNA; CDR2 reads YSLEER. V gave up 1 base and J gave up 5 bases; unmatched junction bases: 14. CDR3 length equals 18 residues. The CDR3 spells CASSQVRGGRKWDNEQFF. DNA of the CDR3: TGCGCCAGCAGCCAAGTACGGGGAGGGAGAAAATGGGACAATGAGCAGTTCTTC.

The V and J genes are TRBV7-9 and TRBJ2-1; D unclear. CDR1 is SEHNR, CDR2 FQNEAQ, per germline (reference sequence). V gave up 3 bases and J gave up 2 bases, with 14 bases separating them. CDR3 length: 16 amino acids. CDR3 sequence reads: CASSFSPHTAYNEQFF. The CDR3 DNA reads as TGTGCCAGCAGCTTCTCCCCTCACACCGCCTACAATGAGCAGTTCTTC.

This chain joins TRBV28 and TRBJ2-1; TRBD1 is a possible D gene (5 bases). The germline gives CDR1 MDHEN, CDR2 SYDVKM. Trimming took 4 bases from V and 9 from J, leaving 22 bases between them. CDR3 length: 16 amino acids. The CDR3 protein is CASSSAPSIPRGEQFF. In DNA form, the CDR3 reads TGTGCCAGCAGTTCCGCCCCCAGCATACCTAGGGGTGAGCAGTTCTTC.

CDR3 sequence reads: CASRGDGRPDNEQFF. The DNA of the CDR3 is TGTGCCAGCAGGGGCGACGGGCGTCCTGACAATGAGCAGTTCTTC. The rearrangement uses TRBV7-2 and TRBJ2-1; D is unresolved. Trimming removed 6 bases from V and 5 bases from J, with 17 bases in between. Germline CDR1 is SGHTA and CDR2 is FQGNSA. The CDR3 contains 15 residues.

V and J are TRBV2 and TRBJ1-4; 7 nucleotides agree with TRBD1. The CDR3 spans 12 residues. V trimming: 8 bases; J trimming: 12 bases; junction bases outside the gene matches: 9. CDR1 SNHLY and CDR2 FYNNEI come from the germline V gene. As DNA, the CDR3 is TGTGCCAGCGCAGGGGGAAGATTTGAACTGTTTTTT. Translating it yields CASAGGRFELFF.

The rearrangement joins TRBV5-1 to TRBJ2-5, with 9 bases lining up with TRBD1. Germline V CDR1 and CDR2: SGHRS, YFSETQ. CDR3 length equals 16 residues. J lost 5 bases, V lost 2 bases, and 10 bases had no gene match. CDR3 nucleotides: TGCGCCAGCAGCTTCCTCGGGACAGGGAACCGGGAGACCCAGTACTTC. It is translated as CASSFLGTGNRETQYF.

The chain recombines TRBV14 with TRBJ2-7, with a weak D call TRBD1 (6 bases). Trimming cost V 3 bases and J 3 bases, with 9 bases left between them. The CDR3 contains 13 residues. Germline V gene data show CDR1 as SGHDN and CDR2 as FVKESK. CDR3 in DNA: TGTGCCAGCAGCCATCTGGACAGCTACGAGCAGTACTTC. This translates into CASSHLDSYEQYF.

The V call is TRBV4-1, the J call TRBJ2-7; D is unresolved. CDR1 and CDR2 from the germline V gene are MGHRA and YSYEKL. This CDR3 has 13 amino acids. V was clipped by 3 bases and J by 4 bases, with 10 bases between them. CDR3 coding DNA: TGCGCCAGCAGCCACCCCGGGCGGTACGAGCAGTACTTC. Encoded protein: CASSHPGRYEQYF.

This chain links TRBV5-8 with TRBJ2-4, with unresolved D. V gave up 1 base and J gave up 0 bases, with 5 bases separating them. CDR3 length: 14 residues. Germline V CDR1 and CDR2: SGHTS, YDEGEE. The chain's CDR3 is CASSLLLAKNIQYF. CDR3 bases: TGTGCCAGCAGCTTGCTACTAGCCAAAAACATTCAGTACTTC.

This clone has just one count. J is TRBJ2-1 and V is TRBV5-1, with a possible D match to TRBD2 (6 bases). Trimming pared 1 base from V and 0 bases from J, leaving 14 bases between. Germline V gives CDR1 SGHRS, CDR2 YFSETQ. The CDR3 sequence is 17 residues long. The CDR3 bases are TGCGCCAGCAGCTTGAGTGGCCTAGCGTACTCCTACAATGAGCAGTTCTTC. Protein: CASSLSGLAYSYNEQFF. Filled out from reference TRBV5-1 and TRBJ2-1, the complete variable domain reads KAGVTQTPRYLIKTRGQQVTLSCSPISGHRSVSWYQQTPGQGLQFLFEYFSETQRNKGNFPGRFSGRQFSNSRSEMNVSTLELGDSALYLCASSLSGLAYSYNEQFFGPGTRLTVL.

The chain links TRBV4-1 to TRBJ1-1; 8 positions agree with TRBD1. The CDR3 is made up of 14 amino acids. Germline V gene data show CDR1 as MGHRA and CDR2 as YSYEKL. Unmatched junction bases numbered 8, after V lost 0 bases and J lost 11 bases. For the CDR3, the DNA is TGCGCCAGCAGCCAAGAGCAGGGGGCCAGCCTGGCTTTCTTT. It specifies CASSQEQGASLAFF.

Points on this clone: This sample also contains other DNA sequences that code for the same CDR3. The J gene is TRBJ2-3, the V gene TRBV28, with D unresolved. Germline V gene sequence: CDR1 MDHEN, CDR2 SYDVKM. V lost 3 bases, J lost 3 bases, and 7 bases lay in between. The CDR3 consists of 13 residues. Written as DNA, the CDR3 is TGTGCCAGCAGTTTCCGAATTACAGATACGCAGTATTTT. This encodes CASSFRITDTQYF.